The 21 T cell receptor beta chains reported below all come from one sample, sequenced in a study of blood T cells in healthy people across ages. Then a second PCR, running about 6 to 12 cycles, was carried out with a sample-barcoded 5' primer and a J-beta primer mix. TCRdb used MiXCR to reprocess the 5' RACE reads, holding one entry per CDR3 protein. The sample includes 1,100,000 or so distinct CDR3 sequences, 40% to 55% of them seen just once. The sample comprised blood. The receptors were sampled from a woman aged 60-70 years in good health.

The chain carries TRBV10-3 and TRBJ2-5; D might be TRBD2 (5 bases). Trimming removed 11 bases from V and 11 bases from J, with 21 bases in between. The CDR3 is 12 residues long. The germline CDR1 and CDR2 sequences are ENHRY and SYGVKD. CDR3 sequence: CAARGDFFEQYF. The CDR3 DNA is TGTGCCGCCCGGGGAGATTTCTTTGAGCAGTACTTC.

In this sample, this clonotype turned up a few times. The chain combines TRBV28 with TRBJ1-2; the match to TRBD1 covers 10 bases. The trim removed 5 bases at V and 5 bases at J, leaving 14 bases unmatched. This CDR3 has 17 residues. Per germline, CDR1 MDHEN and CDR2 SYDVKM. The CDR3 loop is CASSGTGEALFLYGYTF. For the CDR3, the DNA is TGTGCCAGCAGTGGGACAGGGGAAGCCCTCTTTCTGTATGGCTACACCTTC.

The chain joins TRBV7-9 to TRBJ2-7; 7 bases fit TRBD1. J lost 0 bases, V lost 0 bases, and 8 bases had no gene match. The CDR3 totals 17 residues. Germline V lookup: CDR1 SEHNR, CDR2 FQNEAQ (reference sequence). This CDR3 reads CASSLAGSAGGSYEQYF. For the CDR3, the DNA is TGTGCCAGCAGCTTAGCGGGATCGGCAGGGGGCTCCTACGAGCAGTACTTC.

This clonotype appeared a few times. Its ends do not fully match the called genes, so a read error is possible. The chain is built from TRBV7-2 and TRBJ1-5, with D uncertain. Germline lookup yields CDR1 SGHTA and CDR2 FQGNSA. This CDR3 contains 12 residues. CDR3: CASDYGNQPQHF. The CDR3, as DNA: TGTGCCAGCGACTACGGGAATCAACCCCAGCATTTT.

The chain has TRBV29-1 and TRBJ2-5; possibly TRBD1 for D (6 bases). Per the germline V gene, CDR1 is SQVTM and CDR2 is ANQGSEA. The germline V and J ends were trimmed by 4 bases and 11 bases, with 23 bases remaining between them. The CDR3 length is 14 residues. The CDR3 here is CSVVSQGYNNEQYF. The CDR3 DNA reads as TGCAGCGTTGTTAGTCAGGGGTATAACAATGAGCAGTACTTC. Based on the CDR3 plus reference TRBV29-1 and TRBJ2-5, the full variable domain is SAVISQKPSRDICQRGTSLTIQCQVDSQVTMMFWYRQQPGQSLTLIATANQGSEATYESGFVIDKFPISRPNLTFSTLTVSNMSPEDSSIYLCSVVSQGYNNEQYFGPGTRLLVL.

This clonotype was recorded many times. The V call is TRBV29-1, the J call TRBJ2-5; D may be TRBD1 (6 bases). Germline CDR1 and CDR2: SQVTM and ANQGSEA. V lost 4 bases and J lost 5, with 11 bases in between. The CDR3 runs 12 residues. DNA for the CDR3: TGCAGCGTTGTAAGCAGGGGCGAGACCCAGTACTTC. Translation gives CSVVSRGETQYF.

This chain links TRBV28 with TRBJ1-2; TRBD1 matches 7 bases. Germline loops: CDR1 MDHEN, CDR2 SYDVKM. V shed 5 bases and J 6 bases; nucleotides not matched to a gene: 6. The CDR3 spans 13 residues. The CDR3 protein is CASSVGQPNGYTF. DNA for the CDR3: TGTGCCAGCAGTGTGGGACAGCCTAATGGCTACACCTTC.

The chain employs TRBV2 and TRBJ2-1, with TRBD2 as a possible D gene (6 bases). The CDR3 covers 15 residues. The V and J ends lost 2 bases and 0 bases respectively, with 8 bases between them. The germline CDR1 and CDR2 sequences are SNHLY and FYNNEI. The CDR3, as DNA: TGTGCCAGCAGTGAACGGAGGGCCTCCTACAATGAGCAGTTCTTC. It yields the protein CASSERRASYNEQFF.

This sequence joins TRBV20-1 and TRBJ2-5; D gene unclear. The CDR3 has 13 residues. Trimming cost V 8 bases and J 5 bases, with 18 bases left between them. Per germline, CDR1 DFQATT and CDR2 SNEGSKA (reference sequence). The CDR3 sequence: CSTVAGVEETQYF. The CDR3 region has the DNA TGCAGTACTGTAGCCGGCGTTGAGGAGACCCAGTACTTC.

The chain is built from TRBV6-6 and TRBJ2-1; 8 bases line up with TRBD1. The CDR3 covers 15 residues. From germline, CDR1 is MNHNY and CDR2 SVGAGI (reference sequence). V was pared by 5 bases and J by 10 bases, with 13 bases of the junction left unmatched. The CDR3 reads CASSRAGTGAAEQFF. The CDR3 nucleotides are TGTGCCAGCAGTCGAGCCGGGACAGGTGCCGCGGAGCAGTTCTTC.

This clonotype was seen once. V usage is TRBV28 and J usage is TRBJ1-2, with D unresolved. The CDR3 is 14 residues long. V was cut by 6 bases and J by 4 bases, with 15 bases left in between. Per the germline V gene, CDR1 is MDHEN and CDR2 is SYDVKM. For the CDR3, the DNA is TGTGCCAGCAGCGTTCCGGGCAGACCCTATGGCTACACCTTC. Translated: CASSVPGRPYGYTF.

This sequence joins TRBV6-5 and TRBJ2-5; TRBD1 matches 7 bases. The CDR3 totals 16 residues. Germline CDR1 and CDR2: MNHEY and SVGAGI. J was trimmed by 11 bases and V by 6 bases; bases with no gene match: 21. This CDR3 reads CASSPTPGTVWIEQYF. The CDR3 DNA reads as TGTGCCAGCAGCCCGACCCCCGGGACAGTTTGGATAGAGCAGTACTTC.

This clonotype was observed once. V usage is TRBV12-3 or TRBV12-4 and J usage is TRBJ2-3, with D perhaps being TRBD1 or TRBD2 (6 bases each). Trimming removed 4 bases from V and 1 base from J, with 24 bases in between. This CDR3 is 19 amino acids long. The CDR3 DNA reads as TGTGCCAGCAGTTCCTCGGGGGCTTTGGTCCGACGGGGCACAGATACGCAGTATTTT. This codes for CASSSSGALVRRGTDTQYF.

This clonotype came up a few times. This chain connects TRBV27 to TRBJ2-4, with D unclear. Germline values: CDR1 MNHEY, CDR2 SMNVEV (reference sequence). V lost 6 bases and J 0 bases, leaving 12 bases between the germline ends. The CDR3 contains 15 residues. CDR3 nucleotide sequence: TGTGCCAGCAGCCCTACGGCCTTAGCCAAAAACATTCAGTACTTC. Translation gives CASSPTALAKNIQYF.

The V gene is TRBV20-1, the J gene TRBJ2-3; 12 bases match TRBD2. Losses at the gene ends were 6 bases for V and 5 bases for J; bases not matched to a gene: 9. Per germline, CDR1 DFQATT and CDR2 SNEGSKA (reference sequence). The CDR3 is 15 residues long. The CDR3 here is CSAHPGLAGIDTQYF. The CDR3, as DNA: TGCAGTGCCCATCCCGGACTAGCGGGAATAGATACGCAGTATTTT.

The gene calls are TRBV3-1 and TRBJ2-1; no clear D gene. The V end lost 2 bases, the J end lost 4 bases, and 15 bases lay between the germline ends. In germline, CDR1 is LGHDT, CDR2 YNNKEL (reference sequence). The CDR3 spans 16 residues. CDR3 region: CASSQKNLARYNEQFF. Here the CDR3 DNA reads TGTGCCAGCAGCCAAAAAAATCTGGCCAGATACAATGAGCAGTTCTTC.

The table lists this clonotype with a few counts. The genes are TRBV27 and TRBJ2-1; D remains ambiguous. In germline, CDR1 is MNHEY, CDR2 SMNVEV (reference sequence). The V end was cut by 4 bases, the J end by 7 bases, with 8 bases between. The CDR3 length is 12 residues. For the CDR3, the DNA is TGTGCCAGCAGTTCGCAGGTGAATGAGCAGTTCTTC. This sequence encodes CASSSQVNEQFF.

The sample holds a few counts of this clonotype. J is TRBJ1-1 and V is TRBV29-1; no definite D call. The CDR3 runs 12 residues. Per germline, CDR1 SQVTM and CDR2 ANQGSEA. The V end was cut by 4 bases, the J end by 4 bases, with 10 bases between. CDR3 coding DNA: TGCAGCGTTGTAGGCCAGGTCACTGAAGCTTTCTTT. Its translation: CSVVGQVTEAFF. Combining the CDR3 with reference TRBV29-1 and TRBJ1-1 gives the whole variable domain SAVISQKPSRDICQRGTSLTIQCQVDSQVTMMFWYRQQPGQSLTLIATANQGSEATYESGFVIDKFPISRPNLTFSTLTVSNMSPEDSSIYLCSVVGQVTEAFFGQGTRLTVV.

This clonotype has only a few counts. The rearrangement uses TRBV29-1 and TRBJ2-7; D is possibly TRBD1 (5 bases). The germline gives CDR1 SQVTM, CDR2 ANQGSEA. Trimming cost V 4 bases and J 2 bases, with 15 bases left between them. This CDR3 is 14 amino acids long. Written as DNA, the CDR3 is TGCAGCGTTGCCTGGCAGGGAAAGGCCTACGAGCAGTACTTC. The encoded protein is CSVAWQGKAYEQYF.

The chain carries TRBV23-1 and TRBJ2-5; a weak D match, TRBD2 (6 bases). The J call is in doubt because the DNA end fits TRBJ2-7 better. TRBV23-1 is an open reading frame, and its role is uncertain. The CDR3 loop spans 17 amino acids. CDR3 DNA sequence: TGCGCCAGCAGTCAAACCGAAGGCCGGGGAGGTGGTTACGAGCAGTACTTC. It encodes CASSQTEGRGGGYEQYF.

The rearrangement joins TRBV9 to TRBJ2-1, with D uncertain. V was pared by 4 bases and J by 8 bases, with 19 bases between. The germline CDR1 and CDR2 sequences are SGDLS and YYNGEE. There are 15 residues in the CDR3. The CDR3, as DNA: TGTGCCAGCAGCCTTTCTGGCCGCTTGGGCCATGAGCAGTTCTTC. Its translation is CASSLSGRLGHEQFF.